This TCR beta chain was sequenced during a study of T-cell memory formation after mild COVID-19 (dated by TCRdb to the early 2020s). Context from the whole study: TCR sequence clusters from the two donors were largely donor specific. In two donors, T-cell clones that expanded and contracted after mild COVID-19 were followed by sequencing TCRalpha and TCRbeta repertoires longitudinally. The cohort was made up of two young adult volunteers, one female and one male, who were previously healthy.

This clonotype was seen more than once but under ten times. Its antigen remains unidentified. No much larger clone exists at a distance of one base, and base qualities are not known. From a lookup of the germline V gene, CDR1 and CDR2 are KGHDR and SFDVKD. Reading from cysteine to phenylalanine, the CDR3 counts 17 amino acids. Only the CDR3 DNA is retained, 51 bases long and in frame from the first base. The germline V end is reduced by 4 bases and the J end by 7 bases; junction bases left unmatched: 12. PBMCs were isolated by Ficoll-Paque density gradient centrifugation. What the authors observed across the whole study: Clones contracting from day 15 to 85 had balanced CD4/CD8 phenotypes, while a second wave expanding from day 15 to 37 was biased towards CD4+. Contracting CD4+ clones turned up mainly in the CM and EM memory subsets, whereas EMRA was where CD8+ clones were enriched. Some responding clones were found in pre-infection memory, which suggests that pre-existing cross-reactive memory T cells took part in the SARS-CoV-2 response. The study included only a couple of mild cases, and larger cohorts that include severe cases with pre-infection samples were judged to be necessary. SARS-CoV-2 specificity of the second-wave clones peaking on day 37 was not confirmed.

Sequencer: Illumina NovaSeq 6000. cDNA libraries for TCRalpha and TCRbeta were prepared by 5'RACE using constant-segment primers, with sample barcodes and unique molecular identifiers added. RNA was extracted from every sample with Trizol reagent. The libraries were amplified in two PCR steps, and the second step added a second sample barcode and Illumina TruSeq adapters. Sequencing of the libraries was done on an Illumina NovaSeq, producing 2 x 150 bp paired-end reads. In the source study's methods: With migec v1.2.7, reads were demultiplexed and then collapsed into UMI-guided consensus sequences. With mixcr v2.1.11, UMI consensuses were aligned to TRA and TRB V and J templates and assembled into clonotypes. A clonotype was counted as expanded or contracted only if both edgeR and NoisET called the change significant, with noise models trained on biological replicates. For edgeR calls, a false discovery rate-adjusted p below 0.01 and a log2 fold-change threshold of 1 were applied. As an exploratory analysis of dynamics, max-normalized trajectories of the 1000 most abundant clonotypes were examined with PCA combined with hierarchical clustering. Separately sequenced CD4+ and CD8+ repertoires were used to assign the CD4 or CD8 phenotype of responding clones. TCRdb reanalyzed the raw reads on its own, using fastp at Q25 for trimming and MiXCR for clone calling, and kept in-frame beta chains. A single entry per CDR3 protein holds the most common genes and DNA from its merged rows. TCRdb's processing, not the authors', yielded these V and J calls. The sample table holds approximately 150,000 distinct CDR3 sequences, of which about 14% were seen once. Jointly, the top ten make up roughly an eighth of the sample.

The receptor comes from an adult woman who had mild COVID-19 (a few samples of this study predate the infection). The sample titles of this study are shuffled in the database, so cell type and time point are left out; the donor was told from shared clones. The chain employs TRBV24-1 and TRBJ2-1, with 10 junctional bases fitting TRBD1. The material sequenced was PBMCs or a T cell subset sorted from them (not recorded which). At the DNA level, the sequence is TGTGCCACCAGTGAAACAGACAGGGGGCGCGTTGGGAATGAGCAGTTCTTC. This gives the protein CATSETDRGRVGNEQFF.